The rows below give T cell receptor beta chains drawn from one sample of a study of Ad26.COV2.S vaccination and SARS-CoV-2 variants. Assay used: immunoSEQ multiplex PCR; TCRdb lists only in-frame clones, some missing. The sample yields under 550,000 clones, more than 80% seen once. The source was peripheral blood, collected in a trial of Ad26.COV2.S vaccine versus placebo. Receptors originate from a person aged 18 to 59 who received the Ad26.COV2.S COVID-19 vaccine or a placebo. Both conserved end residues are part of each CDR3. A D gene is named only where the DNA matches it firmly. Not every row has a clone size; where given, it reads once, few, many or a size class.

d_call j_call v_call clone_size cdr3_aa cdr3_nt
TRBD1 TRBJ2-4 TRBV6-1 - CASSDPGGVNIQYF TGTGCCAGCAGTGATCCAGGGGGTGTAAACATTCAGTACTTC
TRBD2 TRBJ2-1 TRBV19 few CASRGGRRNEQFF TGTGCCAGTAGAGGCGGGAGGCGGAATGAGCAGTTCTTC
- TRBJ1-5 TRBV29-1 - CSVGTLRNQPQHF TGCAGCGTTGGGACCTTAAGAAATCAGCCCCAGCATTTT
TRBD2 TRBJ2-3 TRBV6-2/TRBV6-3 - CASSYGPSGSANTQYF TGTGCCAGCAGTTACGGGCCTAGCGGGAGCGCAAATACGCAGTATTTT
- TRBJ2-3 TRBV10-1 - CASSFQQPTDTQYF TGCGCCAGCAGTTTCCAACAGCCTACAGATACGCAGTATTTT
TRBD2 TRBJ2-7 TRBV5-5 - CASSSNSGSPYEQYF TGTGCCAGCAGCTCAAATAGCGGGAGTCCCTACGAGCAGTACTTC
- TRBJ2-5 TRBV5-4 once CASSPESLGVKETQYF TGTGCCAGCAGCCCCGAGAGTCTCGGTGTTAAAGAGACCCAGTACTTC
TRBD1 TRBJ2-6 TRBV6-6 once CASSYPQGAGANVLTF TGTGCCAGCAGTTACCCTCAGGGGGCTGGGGCCAACGTCCTGACTTTC
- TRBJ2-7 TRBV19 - CASSIDGYGRAYEQYF TGTGCCAGTAGTATAGATGGGTACGGTAGAGCCTACGAGCAGTACTTC
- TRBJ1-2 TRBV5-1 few CASGPSSVGNYGYTF TGCGCCAGCGGACCCTCCTCCGTGGGGAACTATGGCTACACCTTC
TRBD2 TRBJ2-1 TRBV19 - CASSIREGREQFF TGTGCCAGTAGTATTCGGGAGGGCCGTGAGCAGTTCTTC
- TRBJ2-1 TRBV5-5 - CASSLVGGSPPTHNEQFF TGTGCCAGCAGCTTGGTCGGAGGGAGTCCCCCCACACACAATGAGCAGTTCTTC
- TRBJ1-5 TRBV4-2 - CASSQDLGERNQPQHF TGTGCCAGCAGCCAAGATCTCGGGGAACGCAATCAGCCCCAGCATTTT
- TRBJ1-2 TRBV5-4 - CASSWGLSYTF TGTGCCAGCAGCTGGGGTCTGAGCTACACCTTC
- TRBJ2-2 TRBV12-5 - CASGFSDSTGELFF TGTGCTAGTGGTTTTTCAGATTCCACCGGGGAGCTGTTTTTT
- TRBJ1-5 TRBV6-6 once CASSLSDRSQPQHF TGTGCCAGCAGCCTTAGTGACAGATCCCAGCCCCAGCATTTT
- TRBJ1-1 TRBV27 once CASSTDIMNTEAFF TGTGCCAGCAGTACCGATATTATGAACACTGAAGCTTTCTTT
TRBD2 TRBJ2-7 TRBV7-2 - CASSLVAGEYYEQYF TGTGCCAGCAGCTTAGTAGCGGGAGAGTACTACGAGCAGTACTTC
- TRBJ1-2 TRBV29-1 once CSVFRGQSGYTF TGCAGCGTTTTCCGGGGCCAGAGCGGCTACACCTTC
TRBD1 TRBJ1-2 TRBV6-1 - CASSVQGGNANYGYTF TGTGCCAGCAGTGTACAGGGGGGAAACGCTAACTATGGCTACACCTTT
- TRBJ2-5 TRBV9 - CASSVVGSETQYF TGTGCCAGCAGCGTAGTCGGGAGTGAGACCCAGTACTTC
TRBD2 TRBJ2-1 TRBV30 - CAFLAGGTYNEQFF TGTGCCTTTTTAGCGGGCGGTACCTACAATGAGCAGTTCTTC
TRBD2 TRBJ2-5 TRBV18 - CASSPPGVAGETQYF TGTGCCAGCTCACCACCGGGAGTAGCGGGAGAGACCCAGTACTTC